What follows are 11 T cell receptor beta chains derived from one specimen sequenced in a study of shared clonotypes between healthy human individuals. Sequenced by immunoSEQ multiplex PCR; TCRdb stores in-frame clones only, minus some. The top ten hold 1.5% to 2% of the sample, which has about 2,100,000 clones, approximately 94% seen once. CD45RO negativity and positive selection for CCR7 defined naive CD8 cells, a population that excluded terminally differentiated effector memory CD45RA+ cells. The sequencing sample was made of naive CD8+ T cells from PBMCs. The source of these receptors is a young man in good health. Some clones in this sample may be carry-over from other donors' samples.

V gene TRBV9 combines with J gene TRBJ2-2, with D perhaps TRBD2 (6 bases). CDR1 and CDR2 from the germline V gene are SGDLS and YYNGEE. The V gene lost 7 bases and the J gene lost 2 bases, with 12 bases spanning the gap. The CDR3 contains 14 residues. The CDR3 nucleotides are TGTGCCAGCGGCGGGGTAACTAACACCGGGGAGCTGTTTTTT. Its protein is CASGGVTNTGELFF.

The table lists this clone with a few counts. CDR3 in DNA: TGTGCCAGCAGTGATAGTAGAGGGCTGAACACTGAAGCTTTCTTT. Amino acid sequence: CASSDSRGLNTEAFF. The V and J genes are TRBV25-1 and TRBJ1-1; no reliable D call. The germline V gene encodes CDR1 MGHDK and CDR2 SYGVNS. The germline V and J ends were trimmed by 3 bases and 0 bases, with 11 bases remaining between them. CDR3 length equals 15 residues.

This chain uses TRBV19 with TRBJ1-1; no clear D gene. Trimming left V 10 bases short and J 0 bases short, with 15 bases between. Germline V gene data show CDR1 as LNHDA and CDR2 as SQIVND (reference sequence). The CDR3 consists of 14 residues. In nucleotides, the CDR3 is TGTGCCACCTACTCTCGGAGTCTGAACACTGAAGCTTTCTTT. It is translated as CATYSRSLNTEAFF.

The chain uses TRBV27 and TRBJ1-2; TRBD1 agrees at 7 bases. Germline CDR1 is MNHEY and CDR2 is SMNVEV (reference sequence). The CDR3 is made up of 16 amino acids. V dropped 0 bases and J dropped 0; count of bases not matched to a gene: 4. CDR3 region: CASSLSRTGSNYGYTF. The DNA of the CDR3 is TGTGCCAGCAGTTTATCTCGGACAGGTTCTAACTATGGCTACACCTTC.

V usage is TRBV7-9 and J usage is TRBJ1-1; TRBD1 might be the D (5 bases). V was trimmed by 8 bases and J by 4 bases, leaving 23 bases between them. Germline V CDR1 and CDR2: SEHNR, FQNEAQ (reference sequence). The CDR3 consists of 16 residues. CDR3 DNA: TGTGCCAGCCCCCATCCCTTCCGCTCGGGGACCACTGAAGCTTTCTTT. Translated: CASPHPFRSGTTEAFF.

The chain combines TRBV15 with TRBJ2-3, with 10 nucleotides matching TRBD1. V dropped 6 bases and J dropped 1; count of bases not matched to a gene: 4. Germline V gene data show CDR1 as LNHNV and CDR2 as YYDKDF (reference sequence). The CDR3 runs 15 residues. The CDR3 nucleotides are TGTGCCACCAGAGAAGGGACAGGGGGCACAGATACGCAGTATTTT. Protein product: CATREGTGGTDTQYF.

The V call is TRBV5-1, the J call TRBJ2-7; TRBD1 agrees at 7 bases. This CDR3 contains 15 residues. The germline gives CDR1 SGHRS, CDR2 YFSETQ. The trim removed 2 bases at V and 2 bases at J, leaving 7 bases unmatched. The CDR3 loop is CASSLGTVLPYEQYF. The DNA of the CDR3 is TGCGCCAGCAGCTTAGGGACAGTGCTACCCTACGAGCAGTACTTC.

The gene calls are TRBV28 and TRBJ2-7; D may match TRBD1 or TRBD2 (6 bases each). The CDR3 is 14 amino acids. In germline, CDR1 is MDHEN, CDR2 SYDVKM. Trimming cost V 7 bases and J 2 bases, with 15 bases left between them. The DNA for the CDR3 is TGTGCCAGCATGGGGCCCCGGGGGCCCTACGAGCAGTACTTC. Protein: CASMGPRGPYEQYF. Combining the CDR3 with reference TRBV28 and TRBJ2-7 gives the whole variable domain DVKVTQSSRYLVKRTGEKVFLECVQDMDHENMFWYRQDPGLGLRLIYFSYDVKMKEKGDIPEGYSVSREKKERFSLILESASTNQTSMYLCASMGPRGPYEQYFGPGTRLTVT.

The rearrangement uses TRBV5-5 and TRBJ2-7; TRBD2 aligns across 10 bases. CDR1 and CDR2 from the germline V gene are SGHKS and YYEKEE (reference sequence). With 0 bases clipped from V and 5 bases from J, the junction kept 2 bases outside the gene matches. The CDR3 sequence is 14 residues long. The CDR3, as DNA: TGTGCCAGCAGCTTGGAAGCGGGAGGGCACGAGCAGTACTTC. Translated, it gives CASSLEAGGHEQYF.

Concerning this clone itself: The same CDR3 can be traced to other DNA sequences in this sample. The chain couples TRBV19 to TRBJ1-1; no firm D call. The CDR3 consists of 13 residues. Per the germline V gene, CDR1 is LNHDA and CDR2 is SQIVND (reference sequence). Trimming shortened V by 2 bases and J by 0 bases, and 4 bases separated the two germline ends. As DNA, the CDR3 is TGTGCCAGTAGTATAACCTTGAACACTGAAGCTTTCTTT. It is translated as CASSITLNTEAFF.

This chain joins TRBV15 and TRBJ2-7; 10 bases line up with TRBD1. Looked up from germline, CDR1 is LNHNV and CDR2 is YYDKDF (reference sequence). This CDR3 contains 13 residues. V gave up 5 bases and J gave up 5 bases; unmatched junction bases: 3. The CDR3 nucleotides are TGTGCCACCAGCCCCGGGACAGGGGACGAGCAGTACTTC. This sequence encodes CATSPGTGDEQYF.